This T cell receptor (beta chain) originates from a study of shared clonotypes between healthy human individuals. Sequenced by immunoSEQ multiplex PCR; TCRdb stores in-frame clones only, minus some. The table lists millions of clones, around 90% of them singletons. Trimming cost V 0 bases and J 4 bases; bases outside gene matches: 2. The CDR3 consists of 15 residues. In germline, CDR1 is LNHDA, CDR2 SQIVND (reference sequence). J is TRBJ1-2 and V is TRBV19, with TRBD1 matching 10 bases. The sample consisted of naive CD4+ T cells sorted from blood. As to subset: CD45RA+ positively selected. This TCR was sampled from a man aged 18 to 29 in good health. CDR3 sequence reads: CASSIEGQGPYGYTF. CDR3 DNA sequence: TGTGCCAGTAGTATAGAGGGACAGGGGCCCTATGGCTACACCTTC.